These 28 T cell receptor beta chains were sequenced from one sample in a study of blood T cell repertoires in COVID-19. Repertoires were generated with immunoSEQ multiplex PCR, while TCRdb's copy carries only in-frame clones and drops some. Among 200,000 to 250,000 clones listed, more than 75% were seen once. The sample comprised peripheral blood. These receptors originate from a woman older than 75 with COVID-19, enrolled during active disease.

The chain links TRBV6-5 to TRBJ1-1, with D perhaps TRBD1 (6 bases). Per the germline V gene, CDR1 is MNHEY and CDR2 is SVGAGI. Trimming took 0 bases from V and 3 from J, leaving 11 bases between them. CDR3 length: 15 residues. The CDR3 coding sequence is TGTGCCAGCAGTTACTCGGGCAGACAGGACACTGAAGCTTTCTTT. The encoded protein is CASSYSGRQDTEAFF.

The chain couples TRBV7-9 to TRBJ2-7; D is possibly TRBD2 (6 bases). Trimming removed 0 bases at V and 0 bases at J, with 12 bases between. CDR3 length: 16 amino acids. Germline values: CDR1 SEHNR, CDR2 FQNEAQ (reference sequence). CDR3 residues: CASSLARGAPSYEQYF. The CDR3 DNA reads TGTGCCAGCAGCTTAGCGCGGGGAGCCCCCTCCTACGAGCAGTACTTC.

The chain carries TRBV28 and TRBJ1-5; D gene unclear. The germline gives CDR1 MDHEN, CDR2 SYDVKM. The CDR3 is made up of 15 amino acids. The germline V and J ends were trimmed by 5 bases and 2 bases, with 13 bases remaining between them. The CDR3 DNA reads TGTGCCAGCAGTCCAGGCCGGTCACGCAATCAGCCCCAGCATTTT. Its translation: CASSPGRSRNQPQHF.

The chain links TRBV6-5 to TRBJ1-5; 7 bases match TRBD1. The V segment lost 7 bases and the J segment 1 base; nucleotides outside the gene matches: 4. The CDR3 runs to 14 residues. Germline assignment: CDR1 MNHEY and CDR2 SVGAGI. The CDR3 DNA reads TGTGCCAGCATCCGGGACAGAAGCAATCAGCCCCAGCATTTT. Its translation is CASIRDRSNQPQHF.

V gene TRBV5-4 combines with J gene TRBJ2-2; D unclear. The CDR3 runs 15 residues. The germline V and J ends were trimmed by 0 bases and 2 bases, with 8 bases remaining between them. Germline CDR1 SGHNT, CDR2 YYREEE (reference sequence). The CDR3 DNA sequence: TGTGCCAGCAGCTTGGATCGTATTAACACCGGGGAGCTGTTTTTT. This sequence encodes CASSLDRINTGELFF.

The CDR3: CASSPLQENTEAFF. DNA for the CDR3: TGTGCCAGCTCACCCCTACAGGAGAACACTGAAGCTTTCTTT. V is TRBV18 and J is TRBJ1-1; D may be TRBD1 (5 bases). The V and J ends lost 3 bases and 1 base respectively, with 9 bases between them. The CDR3 runs 14 residues. The V gene's germline CDR1 is KGHSH and CDR2 LQKENI.

The chain employs TRBV27 and TRBJ1-1; possibly TRBD1 for D (6 bases). The CDR3 spans 17 residues. Trimming left V 5 bases short and J 11 bases short, with 30 bases between. The V gene's germline CDR1 is MNHEY and CDR2 SMNVEV (reference sequence). CDR3 DNA sequence: TGTGCCAGCAGTCCTCACACAGGGTCGGCCCGGTTACATCAGGCTTTCTTT. Translation gives CASSPHTGSARLHQAFF.

V is TRBV28 and J is TRBJ1-2; D is unresolved. Germline CDR1 and CDR2: MDHEN and SYDVKM. The CDR3 length is 12 residues. V lost 2 bases to trimming and J lost 4 bases, with 5 bases between them. CDR3 loop: CASSLGPYGYTF. The CDR3 bases are TGTGCCAGCAGTTTAGGGCCCTATGGCTACACCTTC.

The chain links TRBV7-2 to TRBJ2-2; 8 bases match TRBD2. Germline V gene data show CDR1 as SGHTA and CDR2 as FQGNSA. After removal of 6 bases from V and 5 bases from J, the junction contained 8 bases not matched to a gene. This CDR3 region has 15 residues. The CDR3 loop is CASSFRASGTGELFF. The DNA for the CDR3 is TGTGCCAGCAGTTTTAGAGCTAGCGGGACCGGGGAGCTGTTTTTT.

Only one count was recorded for this clone. This chain uses TRBV4-1 with TRBJ1-6; 9 nucleotides agree with TRBD1. Trimming removed 0 bases from V and 5 bases from J; junction bases left unmatched: 2. The CDR3 is 16 amino acids. In germline, CDR1 is MGHRA, CDR2 YSYEKL. The CDR3 protein is CASSQERDRDNSPLHF. The CDR3 coding sequence is TGCGCCAGCAGCCAAGAACGGGACAGGGATAATTCACCCCTCCACTTT.

The V and J genes are TRBV3-1 (or the pseudogene TRBV3-2) and TRBJ2-1; D call uncertain. Germline CDR1 is LGHDT and CDR2 is YNNKEL (reference sequence). The CDR3 covers 11 residues. The ends were cut back, 2 bases at V and 8 bases at J, with 4 bases in the middle. The CDR3 loop is CASSQSDEQFF. In DNA form, the CDR3 reads TGTGCCAGCAGCCAATCCGATGAGCAGTTCTTC.

The sample holds a few counts of this clone. This chain links TRBV12-3 or TRBV12-4 with TRBJ2-3, with 7 nucleotides matching TRBD2. Trimming cost V 5 bases and J 5 bases; bases outside gene matches: 4. CDR3 length: 13 amino acids. CDR3 in amino acids: CASSRLARDTQYF. The CDR3 DNA follows: TGTGCCAGCAGTAGACTAGCAAGAGATACGCAGTATTTT.

The J gene is TRBJ2-1, the V gene TRBV28, with 8 bases identical to TRBD2. The CDR3 runs 16 residues. In germline, CDR1 is MDHEN, CDR2 SYDVKM. Trimming at V came to 2 bases and at J to 4 bases, leaving 7 bases not matched to a gene. CDR3 protein: CASSLVGSGVYNEQFF. The CDR3 coding sequence is TGTGCCAGCAGTTTAGTGGGTAGCGGGGTTTACAATGAGCAGTTCTTC.

This rearrangement joins TRBV15 to TRBJ1-4; D call uncertain. This CDR3 is 15 amino acids long. Germline V gene data show CDR1 as LNHNV and CDR2 as YYDKDF (reference sequence). V gave up 1 base and J gave up 5 bases, with 11 bases separating them. The CDR3 DNA follows: TGTGCCACCAGCAGAGTTCTCAGGCTAAATGAAAAACTGTTTTTT. Protein: CATSRVLRLNEKLFF.

V and J are TRBV6-5 and TRBJ2-1; D is perhaps TRBD2 (6 bases). This CDR3 has 15 residues. V gave up 7 bases and J gave up 5 bases, with 18 bases separating them. Germline values: CDR1 MNHEY, CDR2 SVGAGI. CDR3 residues: CASTLLRDLNNEQFF. CDR3 coding DNA: TGTGCCAGCACCCTTCTTCGGGACTTAAACAATGAGCAGTTCTTC.

This chain connects TRBV5-1 to TRBJ2-1; a possible D gene is TRBD1 (7 bases). The V and J ends lost 2 bases and 8 bases respectively, with 17 bases between them. The CDR3 loop spans 15 amino acids. In germline, CDR1 is SGHRS, CDR2 YFSETQ. CDR3: CASSLGQGGLDEQFF. The CDR3 DNA reads TGCGCCAGCAGCTTAGGGCAGGGGGGTCTCGATGAGCAGTTCTTC.

The chain is built from TRBV6-5 and TRBJ2-7; 8 nucleotides align to TRBD2. J gave up 4 bases and V 4 bases, and 6 bases lay outside the gene matches. The germline V gene encodes CDR1 MNHEY and CDR2 SVGAGI. The CDR3 sequence is 14 residues long. CDR3 sequence (DNA): TGTGCCAGCAGTTCAGCGGGAGTCAAGTACGAGCAGTACTTC. Translating gives CASSSAGVKYEQYF.

This clone was counted between two and nine times. The genes are TRBV6-5 and TRBJ1-2; maybe TRBD1 (6 bases). The germline V gene encodes CDR1 MNHEY and CDR2 SVGAGI. CDR3 size: 15 residues. The V end was cut by 2 bases, the J end by 7 bases, with 17 bases between. As DNA, the CDR3 is TGTGCCAGCAGTTACCGTCATTTGGCAGGGGTTGGCTACACCTTC. Encoded protein: CASSYRHLAGVGYTF.

This chain links TRBV6-5 with TRBJ2-7, with 8 bases matching TRBD1. This CDR3 spans 15 amino acids. The germline V gene encodes CDR1 MNHEY and CDR2 SVGAGI. The ends lost 2 bases at V and 2 bases at J; junction bases unmatched: 5. The CDR3 nucleotides read TGTGCCAGCAGTTACACTTACAGGGGGACCTACGAGCAGTACTTC. Protein sequence: CASSYTYRGTYEQYF.

The chain has TRBV5-1 and TRBJ1-1; tentative D call: TRBD1 (6 bases). The CDR3 spans 14 residues. The V and J ends lost 4 bases and 5 bases respectively, with 15 bases between them. CDR1 SGHRS and CDR2 YFSETQ come from the germline V gene. CDR3 in amino acids: CASSIQGGVTEAFF. The CDR3 coding sequence is TGCGCCAGCAGCATACAGGGTGGGGTGACTGAAGCTTTCTTT.

V gene TRBV5-4 combines with J gene TRBJ2-7; a weak D match, TRBD1 (6 bases). Germline V gene sequence: CDR1 SGHNT, CDR2 YYREEE (reference sequence). The CDR3 has 14 residues. Trimming removed 2 bases from V and 9 bases from J, with 18 bases in between. The CDR3 here is CASSFGTSRDGQYF. The DNA of the CDR3 is TGTGCCAGCAGCTTTGGGACATCCCGGGACGGGCAGTACTTC. Full variable domain (remainder filled in from reference TRBV5-4 and TRBJ2-7): ETGVTQSPTHLIKTRGQQVTLRCSSQSGHNTVSWYQQALGQGPQFIFQYYREEENGRGNFPPRFSGLQFPNYSSELNVNALELDDSALYLCASSFGTSRDGQYFGPGTRLTVT.

The chain joins TRBV5-1 to TRBJ2-3, with 10 bases matching TRBD2. Germline V lookup: CDR1 SGHRS, CDR2 YFSETQ. After removal of 2 bases from V and 1 base from J, the junction contained 4 bases not matched to a gene. The CDR3 covers 16 residues. CDR3 DNA: TGCGCCAGCAGCTTCTCCCTAGCGGGGGGCACAGATACGCAGTATTTT. Protein: CASSFSLAGGTDTQYF.

The chain combines TRBV21-1 with TRBJ1-2. TRBV21-1 is shown as a pseudogene. The CDR3 runs to 16 residues. The CDR3 here is CASSKGEGEDNYGYTF. The CDR3 DNA reads as TGTGCCAGCAGCAAAGGGGAGGGGGAGGATAACTATGGCTACACCTTC.

V and J are TRBV7-6 and TRBJ2-3; D is possibly TRBD2 (6 bases). Trimming cost V 4 bases and J 2 bases, with 16 bases left between them. Per the germline V gene, CDR1 is SGHVS and CDR2 is FNYEAQ. This CDR3 comprises 16 residues. In nucleotides, the CDR3 is TGTGCCAGCAGCTCCGGGGGTGCGAGGCCCACAGATACGCAGTATTTT. It encodes CASSSGGARPTDTQYF.

CDR3 in DNA: TGTGCCAGCAGTGACCCAGGGGGGCCCACCGGGGAGCTGTTTTTT. Amino acid sequence: CASSDPGGPTGELFF. This chain uses TRBV2 with TRBJ2-2; D might be TRBD1 (7 bases). Between the trimmed V and J ends, which lost 3 bases and 4 bases, there was a span of 12 bases. CDR3 length: 15 amino acids. The germline gives CDR1 SNHLY, CDR2 FYNNEI. Full variable domain (missing parts from reference TRBV2 and TRBJ2-2): EPEVTQTPSHQVTQMGQEVILRCVPISNHLYFYWYRQILGQKVEFLVSFYNNEISEKSEIFDDQFSVERPDGSNFTLKIRSTKLEDSAMYFCASSDPGGPTGELFFGEGSRLTVL.

This chain links TRBV5-1 with TRBJ1-1; TRBD1 might be the D (5 bases). V lost 3 bases to trimming and J lost 1 base, with 10 bases between them. Looked up from germline, CDR1 is SGHRS and CDR2 is YFSETQ. This CDR3 has 14 amino acids. The CDR3 loop is CASSSRVGNTEAFF. The CDR3 bases are TGCGCCAGCAGCTCCAGGGTAGGGAACACTGAAGCTTTCTTT.

This clone occurred a few times. The V and J genes are TRBV10-1 and TRBJ1-1; D perhaps matches TRBD1 (6 bases). V lost 0 bases and J 3 bases, leaving 14 bases between the germline ends. The germline CDR1 and CDR2 sequences are WNHNN and SYGVQD (reference sequence). The CDR3 extends over 16 amino acids. Here the CDR3 reads CASSESLQGGYTEAFF. The CDR3 DNA follows: TGCGCCAGCAGTGAGTCTCTACAGGGTGGGTACACTGAAGCTTTCTTT.

This chain uses TRBV5-4 with TRBJ2-5, with TRBD1 identical over 7 bases. The CDR3 runs 15 residues. Germline V gene sequence: CDR1 SGHNT, CDR2 YYREEE (reference sequence). The trim removed 5 bases at V and 4 bases at J, leaving 11 bases unmatched. CDR3 protein: CASRGTLTGAETQYF. The CDR3 bases are TGTGCCAGCAGAGGGACCCTAACAGGGGCAGAGACCCAGTACTTC.